The 31 T cell receptor beta chains listed next were all sequenced from one sample in a study of CD8+ T cells in alopecia areata (dated 2018 in TCRdb). Per the publication, the time point label means: baseline before oral tofacitinib. Receptors were amplified or captured by the immunoSEQ multiplex PCR assay. RNA was extracted from all samples and reverse transcribed into cDNA, which served as template for TCR sequencing. In its TCRdb copy, this immuneACCESS table keeps in-frame sequences only and misses some clones. Where compared with another copy, unresolved V genes explain less than half of these, and the others have no known cause. This sample comprises about 130,000 clones, around 49% of them detected only once. Of the sample, around 19% falls within the top ten clones. The source material was CD8+ T cells sorted from blood, sampled at week 0. The receptors derive from a human donor with alopecia areata.

V and J are TRBV5-1 and TRBJ2-3; possibly TRBD1 or TRBD2 for D (6 bases each). V lost 2 bases to trimming and J lost 5 bases, with 12 bases between them. The CDR3 covers 14 residues. CDR1 and CDR2 from the germline V gene are SGHRS and YFSETQ. CDR3 in DNA: TGCGCCAGCAGCTTTACGGGGGCCGTAGATACGCAGTATTTT. It encodes CASSFTGAVDTQYF. Using reference TRBV5-1 and TRBJ2-3 for the parts outside the CDR3, the full variable domain is KAGVTQTPRYLIKTRGQQVTLSCSPISGHRSVSWYQQTPGQGLQFLFEYFSETQRNKGNFPGRFSGRQFSNSRSEMNVSTLELGDSALYLCASSFTGAVDTQYFGPGTRLTVL.

The J gene is TRBJ2-7, the V gene TRBV5-6; tentative D call: TRBD2 (5 bases). The CDR3 length is 13 residues. Germline assignment: CDR1 SGHDT and CDR2 YYEEEE. Trimming removed 7 bases from V and 4 bases from J, with 15 bases in between. In nucleotides, the CDR3 is TGTGCCAGCGGTCCCCTGAGCGGTTACGAGCAGTACTTC. Translating gives CASGPLSGYEQYF. The whole variable domain, remainder taken from reference TRBV5-6 and TRBJ2-7, is DAGVTQSPTHLIKTRGQQVTLRCSPKSGHDTVSWYQQALGQGPQFIFQYYEEEERQRGNFPDRFSGHQFPNYSSELNVNALLLGDSALYLCASGPLSGYEQYFGPGTRLTVT.

The chain joins TRBV5-6 to TRBJ2-7; D ambiguous. With 2 bases removed from V and 3 bases from J, the gap between germline ends came to 15 bases. The CDR3 extends over 15 amino acids. Germline V gene lookup returns CDR1 SGHDT and CDR2 YYEEEE. The CDR3, as DNA: TGTGCCAGCAGCTTCATCTCCGCAGCCTTCTACGAGCAGTACTTC. Translated, it gives CASSFISAAFYEQYF.

This chain connects TRBV30 to TRBJ1-1; D is ambiguous. V gave up 0 bases and J gave up 5 bases, with 13 bases separating them. Germline V CDR1 and CDR2: GTSNPN, SVGIG (reference sequence). The CDR3 is made up of 14 amino acids. DNA for the CDR3: TGTGCCTGGAGTGTAGCGGGAATGAGGACTGAAGCTTTCTTT. This codes for CAWSVAGMRTEAFF.

This clone showed up just a few times. The V gene is TRBV7-9, the J gene TRBJ2-1, with a possible D match to TRBD1 (6 bases). Germline assignment: CDR1 SEHNR and CDR2 FQNEAQ (reference sequence). Deletions cut 1 base from V and 7 bases from J, with 14 bases between. This CDR3 has 15 residues. The chain's CDR3 is CASSLGSGQKNEQFF. In DNA form, the CDR3 reads TGTGCCAGCAGCTTAGGGTCTGGACAGAAAAATGAGCAGTTCTTC.

The chain uses TRBV6-5 and TRBJ2-2; D is unresolved. This CDR3 contains 13 residues. In germline, CDR1 is MNHEY, CDR2 SVGAGI. Trimming removed 3 bases at V and 1 base at J, with 3 bases between. The CDR3 loop is CASSYLNTGELFF. CDR3 DNA: TGTGCCAGCAGTTATCTGAACACCGGGGAGCTGTTTTTT.

This clone was detected a few times. Within the sample, other DNA sequences also encode this same CDR3. The chain has TRBV2 and TRBJ2-7; D not certain. The CDR3 covers 13 residues. CDR1 is SNHLY and CDR2 is FYNNEI in the germline V gene. V lost 2 bases, J lost 0 bases, and 5 bases lay in between. The CDR3 coding sequence is TGTGCCAGCAGTGAATCAGCCTCCTACGAGCAGTACTTC. This gives the protein CASSESASYEQYF.

The chain joins TRBV27 to TRBJ2-5, with a weak D call TRBD2 (6 bases). CDR3 size: 10 residues. Looked up from germline, CDR1 is MNHEY and CDR2 is SMNVEV (reference sequence). The CDR3 region has the DNA TGTGTGGCGGGGATTGAGACCCAGTACTTC. It codes for CVAGIETQYF.

This clone was detected many times. This rearrangement joins TRBV6-6 to TRBJ2-1; possibly TRBD2 for D (5 bases). Germline V gives CDR1 MNHNY, CDR2 SVGAGI (reference sequence). V was clipped by 5 bases and J by 6 bases, with 14 bases between them. CDR3 length equals 14 residues. CDR3 sequence (DNA): TGTGCCAGCAGTCCTTTGGAGGCTGGCAATGAGCAGTTCTTC. It codes for CASSPLEAGNEQFF.

The CDR3 spells CASRGEQFF. CDR3 in DNA: TGTGCCAGTCGAGGTGAGCAGTTCTTC. The chain links TRBV6-4 to TRBJ2-1; no clear D. The ends were cut back, 9 bases at V and 9 bases at J, with 6 bases in the middle. This CDR3 spans 9 amino acids. The germline CDR1 and CDR2 sequences are MRHNA and SNTAGT.

CDR3 DNA sequence: TGTGCCAGCAGCTTACGGGCAGATGAAGCTTTCTTT. It yields the protein CASSLRADEAFF. The gene calls are TRBV7-2 and TRBJ1-1; D gene ambiguous. Germline CDR1 SGHTA, CDR2 FQGNSA. V shed 2 bases and J shed 7 bases, with 8 bases lying between them. The CDR3 length is 12 residues.

This sequence joins TRBV5-6 and TRBJ2-7, with 10 bases aligning to TRBD1. Unmatched junction bases numbered 7, after V lost 3 bases and J lost 4 bases. The CDR3 loop spans 15 amino acids. Germline CDR1 is SGHDT and CDR2 is YYEEEE. The CDR3 nucleotides are TGTGCCAGCAGCTGTGTTGACAGGGGGCTGTACGAGCAGTACTTC. Translated: CASSCVDRGLYEQYF. Filled out from reference TRBV5-6 and TRBJ2-7, the complete variable domain reads DAGVTQSPTHLIKTRGQQVTLRCSPKSGHDTVSWYQQALGQGPQFIFQYYEEEERQRGNFPDRFSGHQFPNYSSELNVNALLLGDSALYLCASSCVDRGLYEQYFGPGTRLTVT.

This clone is medium-sized in the sample. V is TRBV7-3 and J is TRBJ1-2; D is undetermined. The CDR3 runs to 15 residues. In germline, CDR1 is SGHTA, CDR2 FQGTGA. The germline V and J ends were trimmed by 0 bases and 7 bases, with 15 bases remaining between them. This CDR3 is CASSLTADGYSGYTF. The CDR3 region has the DNA TGTGCCAGCAGCTTAACGGCGGACGGCTATTCTGGCTACACCTTC.

This rearrangement joins TRBV29-1 to TRBJ1-3; 7 nucleotides agree with TRBD1. The germline V gene has CDR1 SQVTM and CDR2 ANQGSEA. The CDR3 contains 13 residues. V was clipped by 6 bases and J by 2 bases; unmatched bases: 4. The CDR3 region has the DNA TGCAGCGTGACAGGGCTTGCTGGAAACACCATATATTTT. Translating gives CSVTGLAGNTIYF.

This clone has only a few counts. This chain connects TRBV28 to TRBJ2-7; 7 bases are a match to TRBD1. J gave up 2 bases and V 6 bases, and 10 bases lay outside the gene matches. This CDR3 is 15 amino acids long. Germline lookup yields CDR1 MDHEN and CDR2 SYDVKM. This chain's CDR3 is CASRLTGELPYEQYF. CDR3 sequence (DNA): TGTGCCAGCAGGTTAACAGGGGAGCTACCCTACGAGCAGTACTTC.

About this clone itself: Different DNA sequences within this sample yield the same CDR3. The chain employs TRBV29-1 and TRBJ2-1; D is possibly TRBD2 (5 bases). The CDR3 length is 12 residues. Trimming removed 4 bases from V and 8 bases from J, with 12 bases in between. The germline V gene encodes CDR1 SQVTM and CDR2 ANQGSEA. The CDR3 DNA is TGCAGCGTTGTGCGCGGAGGCGATGAGCAGTTCTTC. Its translation is CSVVRGGDEQFF.

CDR3 in amino acids: CSVHRDGTYEQYF. Here the CDR3 DNA reads TGCAGCGTGCACAGGGATGGGACCTACGAGCAGTACTTC. This chain connects TRBV29-1 to TRBJ2-7; D might be TRBD1 (6 bases). CDR3 length: 13 residues. Germline-derived CDR1 and CDR2 are SQVTM and ANQGSEA. The V end lost 6 bases, the J end lost 2 bases, and 14 bases lay between the germline ends.

The chain has TRBV4-1 and TRBJ2-3; D is ambiguous. Per the germline V gene, CDR1 is MGHRA and CDR2 is YSYEKL. This CDR3 spans 12 amino acids. V dropped 0 bases and J dropped 9 bases, with 7 bases sitting between them. CDR3 sequence: CASSQDFWTQYF. In DNA form, the CDR3 reads TGCGCCAGCAGCCAAGATTTTTGGACGCAGTATTTT.

The genes are TRBV6-5 and TRBJ2-7; no definite D call. V was clipped by 0 bases and J by 0 bases, with 12 bases between them. Per the germline V gene, CDR1 is MNHEY and CDR2 is SVGAGI. CDR3 length: 16 residues. This chain's CDR3 is CASSYSKSEISYEQYF. In DNA, the CDR3 is TGTGCCAGCAGTTACTCGAAGTCGGAGATCTCCTACGAGCAGTACTTC.

The J gene is TRBJ1-5, the V gene TRBV9; D ambiguous. Germline CDR1 SGDLS, CDR2 YYNGEE. Trimming pared 2 bases from V and 3 bases from J, leaving 9 bases between. This CDR3 has 14 amino acids. CDR3 amino acids: CASSVWGDNQPQHF. The CDR3 coding sequence is TGTGCCAGCAGCGTTTGGGGAGACAATCAGCCCCAGCATTTT.

The chain joins TRBV13 to TRBJ2-2; maybe TRBD2 (5 bases). The CDR3 has 16 amino acids. Trimming took 7 bases from V and 6 from J, leaving 21 bases between them. Germline CDR1 and CDR2: PRHDT and FYEKMQ (reference sequence). The CDR3 bases are TGTGCCAGCACCCCTTCCGGGCAGGAGAGGGCCGGGGAGCTGTTTTTT. Amino acids: CASTPSGQERAGELFF.

The chain uses TRBV29-1 and TRBJ2-7; the D call may be TRBD1 or TRBD2 (5 bases each). CDR1 is SQVTM, CDR2 ANQGSEA, per germline. V shed 5 bases and J shed 3 bases, with 17 bases lying between them. This CDR3 region has 14 residues. In DNA, the CDR3 is TGCAGCGTTCTTACCGGGACCTCGTTCTACGAGCAGTACTTC. It codes for CSVLTGTSFYEQYF.

The chain combines TRBV30 with TRBJ1-6, with 9 bases lining up with TRBD1. Trimming removed 1 base from V and 10 bases from J; junction bases left unmatched: 5. The CDR3 consists of 14 residues. Germline CDR1 is GTSNPN and CDR2 is SVGIG (reference sequence). The CDR3 DNA sequence: TGTGCCTGGAGTGAAGGACAGGGGCGATCACCCCTCCACTTT. Translated, it gives CAWSEGQGRSPLHF. The full variable domain, in which reference TRBV30 and TRBJ1-6 provide the parts outside the CDR3, is SQTIHQWPATLVQPVGSPLSLECTVEGTSNPNLYWYRQAAGRGLQLLFYSVGIGQISSEVPQNLSASRPQDRQFILSSKKLLLSDSGFYLCAWSEGQGRSPLHFGNGTRLTVT.

A word on this clone: Within the sample, other DNA sequences also encode this same CDR3. The V and J genes are TRBV27 and TRBJ1-5; no definite D call. Per the germline V gene, CDR1 is MNHEY and CDR2 is SMNVEV (reference sequence). V gave up 3 bases and J gave up 3 bases, with 3 bases separating them. The CDR3 length is 12 residues. The CDR3 sequence is CASSFYNQPQHF. The CDR3 nucleotides are TGTGCCAGCAGTTTTTACAATCAGCCCCAGCATTTT.

This chain links TRBV6-6 with TRBJ2-3, with D perhaps matching TRBD1 (5 bases). CDR3 length: 14 amino acids. Trimming shortened V by 5 bases and J by 0 bases, and 9 bases separated the two germline ends. Germline V CDR1 and CDR2: MNHNY, SVGAGI (reference sequence). The CDR3 DNA sequence: TGTGCCAGCAGTGACCAGGGTAGCACAGATACGCAGTATTTT. Protein sequence: CASSDQGSTDTQYF.

This clone occurred a few times. This chain uses TRBV5-5 with TRBJ1-1, with D uncertain. Trimming cost V 2 bases and J 1 base, with 6 bases left between them. The CDR3 loop spans 13 amino acids. Germline values: CDR1 SGHKS, CDR2 YYEKEE (reference sequence). CDR3 region: CASSFWENTEAFF. DNA of the CDR3: TGTGCCAGCAGCTTTTGGGAGAACACTGAAGCTTTCTTT.

The V and J genes are TRBV4-1 and TRBJ1-6; perhaps TRBD1 as D (5 bases). This CDR3 spans 16 amino acids. V lost 7 bases to trimming and J lost 4 bases, with 17 bases between them. CDR1 and CDR2 (germline): MGHRA, YSYEKL. The CDR3 nucleotides are TGCGCCAGCACCGAAGGAGACAGACTTTATAATTCACCCCTCCACTTT. Translating it yields CASTEGDRLYNSPLHF.

A few counts support this clone. This chain connects TRBV4-1 to TRBJ2-5; D may be TRBD2 (6 bases). The length of the CDR3 is 14 residues. Trimming stripped 0 bases from V and 4 bases from J, with 9 bases between. The germline CDR1 and CDR2 sequences are MGHRA and YSYEKL. CDR3 DNA sequence: TGCGCCAGCAGCCAAGACGGGCGGGGAGAGACCCAGTACTTC. Residues: CASSQDGRGETQYF.

The chain combines TRBV30 with TRBJ2-4; possibly TRBD2 for D (6 bases). Germline CDR1 is GTSNPN and CDR2 is SVGIG (reference sequence). The CDR3 spans 11 residues. Trimming shortened V by 1 base and J by 13 bases, and 11 bases separated the two germline ends. The CDR3 is CAWSGGLGQYF. CDR3 DNA sequence: TGTGCCTGGAGTGGGGGACTTGGGCAGTACTTC.

This clone occurred a few times. The chain uses TRBV13 and TRBJ2-7; possible D gene TRBD1, 5 bases. V lost 6 bases and J lost 3, with 9 bases in between. Germline CDR1 reads PRHDT; CDR2 reads FYEKMQ (reference sequence). CDR3 length: 12 amino acids. The CDR3 loop is CASSEQDYEQYF. The CDR3, as DNA: TGTGCCAGCAGTGAACAGGACTACGAGCAGTACTTC.

The V call is TRBV19, the J call TRBJ2-4; D is possibly TRBD2 (5 bases). CDR1 and CDR2 from the germline V gene are LNHDA and SQIVND (reference sequence). V lost 3 bases, J lost 3 bases, and 18 bases lay in between. The CDR3 totals 17 residues. CDR3 sequence: CASSISLETTYKNIQYF. The DNA for the CDR3 is TGTGCCAGTAGTATCTCCCTGGAGACTACGTACAAAAACATTCAGTACTTC.